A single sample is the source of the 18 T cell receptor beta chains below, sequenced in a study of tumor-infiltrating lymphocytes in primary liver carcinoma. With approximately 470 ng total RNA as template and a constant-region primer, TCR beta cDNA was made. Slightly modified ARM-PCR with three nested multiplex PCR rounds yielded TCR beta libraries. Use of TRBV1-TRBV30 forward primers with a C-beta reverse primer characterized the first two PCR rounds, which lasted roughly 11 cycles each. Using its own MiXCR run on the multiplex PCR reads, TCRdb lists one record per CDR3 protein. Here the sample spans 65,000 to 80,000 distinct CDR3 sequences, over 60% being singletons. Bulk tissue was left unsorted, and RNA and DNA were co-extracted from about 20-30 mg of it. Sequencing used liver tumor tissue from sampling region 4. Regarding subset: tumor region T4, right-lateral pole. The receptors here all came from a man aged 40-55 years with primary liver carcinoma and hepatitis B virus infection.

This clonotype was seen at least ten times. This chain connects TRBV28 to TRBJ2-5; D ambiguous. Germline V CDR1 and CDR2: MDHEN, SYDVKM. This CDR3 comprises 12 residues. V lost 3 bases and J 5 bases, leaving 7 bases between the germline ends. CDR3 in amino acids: CASSFRAETQYF. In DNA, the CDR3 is TGTGCCAGCAGTTTTAGAGCGGAGACCCAGTACTTC.

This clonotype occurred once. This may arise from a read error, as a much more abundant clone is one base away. CDR3 coding DNA: TGTGCCACCAGCAAAAGTGGAGAACACGGAGAAAGCGGCTACACCTTC. Translation gives CATSKSGEHGESGYTF. The rearrangement joins TRBV21-1 to TRBJ1-2. TRBV21-1 is shown as a pseudogene. The CDR3 sequence is 16 residues long.

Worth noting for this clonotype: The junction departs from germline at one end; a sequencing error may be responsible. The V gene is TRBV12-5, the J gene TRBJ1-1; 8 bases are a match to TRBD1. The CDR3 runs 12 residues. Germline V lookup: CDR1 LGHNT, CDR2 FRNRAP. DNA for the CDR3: TGTCCTAGTGGTTTAGGACAGGGCAAGGCTTTCTTT. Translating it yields CPSGLGQGKAFF.

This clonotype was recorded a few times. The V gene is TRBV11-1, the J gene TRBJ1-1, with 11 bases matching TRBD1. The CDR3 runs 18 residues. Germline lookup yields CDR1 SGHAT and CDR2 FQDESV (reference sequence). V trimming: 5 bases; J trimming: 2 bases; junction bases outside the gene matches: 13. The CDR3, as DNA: TGTGCCAGCAGCACTTACCGGGACAGGGGGATTTTCAACACTGAAGCTTTCTTT. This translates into CASSTYRDRGIFNTEAFF.

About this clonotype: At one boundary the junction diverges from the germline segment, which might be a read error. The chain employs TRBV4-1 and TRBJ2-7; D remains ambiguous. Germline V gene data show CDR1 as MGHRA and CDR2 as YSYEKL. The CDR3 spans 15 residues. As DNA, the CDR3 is TGTGCCAGCAGCCATAACAGCGATACTACCTACGAGCAGTACTTC. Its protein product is CASSHNSDTTYEQYF.

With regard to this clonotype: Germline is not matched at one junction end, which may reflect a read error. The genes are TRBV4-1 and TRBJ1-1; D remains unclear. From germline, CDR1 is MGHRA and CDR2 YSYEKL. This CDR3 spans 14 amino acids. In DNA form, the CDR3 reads TGTGCCAGCAGCCAACTGACCTGGGCAGCTGAAGCTTTCTTT. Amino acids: CASSQLTWAAEAFF.

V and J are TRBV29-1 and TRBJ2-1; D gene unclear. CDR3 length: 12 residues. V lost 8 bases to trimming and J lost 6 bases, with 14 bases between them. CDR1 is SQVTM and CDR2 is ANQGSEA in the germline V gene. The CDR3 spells CSIVPLGNEQFF. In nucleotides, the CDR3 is TGCAGCATTGTACCCTTGGGCAATGAGCAGTTCTTC.

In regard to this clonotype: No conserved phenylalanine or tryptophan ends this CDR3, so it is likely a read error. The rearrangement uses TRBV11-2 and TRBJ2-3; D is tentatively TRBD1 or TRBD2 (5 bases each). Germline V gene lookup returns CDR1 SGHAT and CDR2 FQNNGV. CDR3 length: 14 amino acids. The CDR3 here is CASSLVEGPDTQYS. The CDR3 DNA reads TGTGCTAGCAGCTTAGTTGAGGGACCAGATACGCAGTATTCT.

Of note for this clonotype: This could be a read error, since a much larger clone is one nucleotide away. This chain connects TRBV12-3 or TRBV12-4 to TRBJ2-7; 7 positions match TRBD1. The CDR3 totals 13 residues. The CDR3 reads CVSSLAPDREQYF. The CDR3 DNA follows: TGTGTCAGCAGTTTAGCGCCGGACAGGGAGCAGTACTTC.

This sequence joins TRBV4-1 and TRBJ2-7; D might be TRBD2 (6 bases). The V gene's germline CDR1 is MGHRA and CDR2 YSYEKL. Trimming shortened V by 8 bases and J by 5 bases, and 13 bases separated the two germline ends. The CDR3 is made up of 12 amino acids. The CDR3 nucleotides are TGCGCCAGCCTAGTATGGACTAACGAGCAGTACTTC. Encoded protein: CASLVWTNEQYF.

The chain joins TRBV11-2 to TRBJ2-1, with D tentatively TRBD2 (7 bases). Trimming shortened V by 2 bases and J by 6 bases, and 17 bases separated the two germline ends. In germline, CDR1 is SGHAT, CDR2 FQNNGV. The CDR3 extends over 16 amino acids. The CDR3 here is CASSLLAGEGVNEQFF. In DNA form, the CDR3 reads TGTGCCAGCAGCTTATTGGCTGGGGAGGGGGTCAATGAGCAGTTCTTC.

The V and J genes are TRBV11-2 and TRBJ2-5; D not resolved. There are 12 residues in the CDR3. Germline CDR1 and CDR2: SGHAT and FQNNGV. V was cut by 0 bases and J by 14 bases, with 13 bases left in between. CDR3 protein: CASSLEERTHYF. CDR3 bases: TGTGCCAGCAGCTTAGAGGAAAGGACGCACTACTTC.

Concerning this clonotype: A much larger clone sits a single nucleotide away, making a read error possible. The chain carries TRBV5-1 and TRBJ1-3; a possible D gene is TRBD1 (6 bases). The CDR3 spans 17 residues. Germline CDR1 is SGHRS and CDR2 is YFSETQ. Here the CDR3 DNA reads TGCGCCAGCAGCCTCTCATGGGGATCAGGGGCTGGAACCACCATATATTTT. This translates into CASSLSWGSGAGTTIYF.

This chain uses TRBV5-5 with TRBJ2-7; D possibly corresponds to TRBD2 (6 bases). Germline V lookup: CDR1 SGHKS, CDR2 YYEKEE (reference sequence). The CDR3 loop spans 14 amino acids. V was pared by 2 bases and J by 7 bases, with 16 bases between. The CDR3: CASSLTGVDYEQYF. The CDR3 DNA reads TGTGCCAGCAGCTTAACTGGCGTGGACTATGAGCAGTACTTC.

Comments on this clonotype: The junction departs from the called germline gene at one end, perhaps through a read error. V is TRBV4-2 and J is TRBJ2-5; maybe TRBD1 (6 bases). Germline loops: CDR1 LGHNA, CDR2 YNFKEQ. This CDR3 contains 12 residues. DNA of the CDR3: TGTACCAGCAGCCTGTCAGGGGAGACCCACTACTTC. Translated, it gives CTSSLSGETHYF.

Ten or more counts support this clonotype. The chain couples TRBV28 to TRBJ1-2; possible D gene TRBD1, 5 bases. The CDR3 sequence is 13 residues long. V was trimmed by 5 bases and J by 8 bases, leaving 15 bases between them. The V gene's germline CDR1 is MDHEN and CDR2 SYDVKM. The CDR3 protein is CASSPGTELGYTF. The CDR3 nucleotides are TGTGCCAGCAGTCCCGGGACGGAGCTCGGCTACACCTTC.

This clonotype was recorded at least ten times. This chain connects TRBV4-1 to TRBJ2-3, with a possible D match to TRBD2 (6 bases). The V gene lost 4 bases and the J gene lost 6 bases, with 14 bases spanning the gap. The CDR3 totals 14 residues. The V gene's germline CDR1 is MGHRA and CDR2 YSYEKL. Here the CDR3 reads CASSPEGRDDTQYF. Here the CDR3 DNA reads TGCGCCAGCAGCCCGGAGGGACGGGATGATACGCAGTATTTT.

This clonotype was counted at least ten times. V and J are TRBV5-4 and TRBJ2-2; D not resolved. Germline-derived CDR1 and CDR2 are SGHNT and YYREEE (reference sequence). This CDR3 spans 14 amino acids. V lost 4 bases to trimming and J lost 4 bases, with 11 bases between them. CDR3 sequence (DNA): TGTGCCAGCAGCCTTGATTTTGGCACCGGGGAGCTGTTTTTT. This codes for CASSLDFGTGELFF.